This TCR beta chain was captured by sequencing in a study of blood T cell repertoires in COVID-19. Study overall: Acute-phase and convalescent COVID-19 samples originated in the United States, Italy and Spain. Sources were T cells, B-cell-depleted T cells, or PBMCs; the material itself was cDNA or gDNA.

In the original processing: Estimated nucleated cell counts came from reference gene primer amplification. Measured with immunoSEQ multiplex PCR; TCRdb has only the in-frame clones, and not every one. That table gives V, J and clone size, and the DNA gave D and trimming. The sample lists about 200,000 clones; around 88% were seen once. The germline V gene encodes CDR1 SGHAT and CDR2 FQNNGV. With V trimmed by 8 bases and J by 1 base, 5 bases remained unmatched. CDR3 length equals 13 residues. The sample comprised peripheral blood. This sequence joins TRBV11-2 and TRBJ2-7, with 7 bases identical to TRBD2. This TCR was recovered from a woman aged 45-60 years with acute or convalescent COVID-19. This chain's CDR3 is CASGPGGSYEQYF. The CDR3 DNA reads as TGTGCCAGCGGCCCGGGGGGATCCTACGAGCAGTACTTC.